The rows below give T cell receptor beta chains drawn from one sample of a study of T cells after yellow fever vaccination. TCRdb fed the 5' RACE reads into MiXCR, producing one record per CDR3 protein. The data contain just over 300,000 distinct CDR3 sequences, approximately 3.8% of them singletons. This specimen consisted of PBMCs, obtained on the day of the yellow fever booster vaccination. The receptors were sampled from a man between 18 and 29 years old who received the YFV17D yellow fever vaccine. The CDR3 runs from the conserved cysteine through the conserved F or W. A D gene is named only where the DNA matches it firmly. Not all rows give a size; the values are once, few, many and, for expanded clones, a class.

CASSDEGSTNYGYTF,TGTGCCAGCAGTGATGAGGGTTCCACTAACTATGGCTACACCTTC,TRBV25-1,TRBJ1-2,-,-
CASSLGAGDVGTEAFF,TGTGCCAGCAGCTTAGGGGCAGGGGATGTAGGGACTGAAGCTTTCTTT,TRBV7-2,TRBJ1-1,-,few
CASSSGQGDNEQFF,TGCGCCAGCAGCTCGGGACAGGGGGACAATGAGCAGTTCTTC,TRBV5-1,TRBJ2-1,TRBD1,many
CASSRTGPTNYGYTF,TGTGCCAGCAGTCGGACAGGGCCGACTAACTATGGCTACACCTTC,TRBV6-5,TRBJ1-2,TRBD1,few
CASSPPGHWQETQYF,TGTGCCAGCTCACCACCGGGACATTGGCAAGAGACCCAGTACTTC,TRBV18,TRBJ2-5,-,few
CSAGTSGADEQFF,TGCAGCGCAGGGACTAGCGGGGCGGATGAGCAGTTCTTC,TRBV29-1,TRBJ2-1,TRBD2,many
CASSNTGYNEQFF,TGTGCCAGTAGTAACACAGGTTACAATGAGCAGTTCTTC,TRBV19,TRBJ2-1,-,few
CASSSLRGDTQYF,TGTGCCAGCAGCTCCCTTAGGGGGGATACGCAGTATTTT,TRBV12-3/TRBV12-4,TRBJ2-3,-,-
CSARVASGTYQPQHF,TGCAGTGCTAGAGTGGCATCGGGGACGTATCAGCCCCAGCATTTT,TRBV20-1,TRBJ1-5,-,many
CASSQATPGQNYEQYF,TGCGCCAGCAGCCAAGCCACTCCGGGACAGAACTACGAGCAGTACTTC,TRBV4-1,TRBJ2-7,TRBD1,few
CASSWTGDTQYF,TGTGCCAGCAGCTGGACGGGGGATACGCAGTATTTT,TRBV6-2/TRBV6-3,TRBJ2-3,-,many
CASNFASPSPSYNEQFF,TGTGCCAGCAACTTTGCCTCGCCGAGTCCATCCTACAATGAGCAGTTCTTC,TRBV7-2,TRBJ2-1,-,-
CASSLEVSRAGAQYF,TGTGCCAGCAGCTTAGAAGTGTCTAGGGCTGGGGCCCAGTACTTC,TRBV7-2,TRBJ2-5,-,many
CAISESRDRNFNNYGYTF,TGTGCCATCAGTGAGTCTAGGGACAGGAACTTTAATAACTATGGCTACACCTTC,TRBV10-3,TRBJ1-2,TRBD1,-
CASSYDQGRGTFF,TGTGCCAGCAGTTACGATCAGGGGCGAGGGACTTTCTTT,TRBV6-5,TRBJ1-1,-,many
CASSLRQGIDTQYF,TGCGCCAGCAGCTTAAGGCAGGGAATAGATACGCAGTATTTT,TRBV5-1,TRBJ2-3,-,few